This T cell receptor (beta chain) came from a study of CXCR3-negative and CXCR3-positive naive CD8 T cells. Study observations and caveats: Similar TRBV-TRBJ gene usage was seen in naive CXCR3-negative and CXCR3-positive cells, but not in memory cells. CXCR3 expression partially decreased after cryopreservation; most assays used fresh PBMCs. In both naive subsets diversity was comparably high, whereas memory CD8+ cells showed much lower diversity.

In regard to this clonotype: Its antigen is still unknown.

The study sorted every CD8+ T cell subset in triplicate at 280,000 or so cells each. The method, 5' RACE with UMI labels, was used to prepare the TRB cDNA libraries. TCRdb reworked the 5' RACE reads into one entry per CDR3 protein, no DNA. Its table records some 50,000 distinct CDR3 sequences. The sample was naive CXCR3- CD8+ T cells from blood. The sample's subset: CD45RO-CCR7+CD27+CD95- naive CD8+ T cells lacking CXCR3 (TNR3-). The clonotype comes from a human donor in good health. Some clones in this sample may be carry-over from other donors' samples.

The CDR3 sequence: CSVVRGQGYEQYF. The chain couples TRBV29-1 to TRBJ2-7; TCRdb indicates TRBD1, and absent DNA this call remains unverified. Germline V lookup: CDR1 SQVTM, CDR2 ANQGSEA. CDR3 length: 13 amino acids.